This T cell receptor beta chain originates from a study of blood T cell repertoires in COVID-19. This clone was found once. The germline CDR1 and CDR2 sequences are SGHTA and FQGNSA. Trimming took 4 bases from V and 1 from J, leaving 12 bases between them. CDR3 length: 15 amino acids. Profiling relied on immunoSEQ multiplex PCR, and the TCRdb table lists in-frame clones only, not all of them. The sample carries 120,000 to 150,000 clones, around four fifths recorded once. This rearrangement joins TRBV7-2 to TRBJ2-3, with a weak D call TRBD1 (6 bases). This receptor was identified in a woman aged 40 to 50 with active or convalescent COVID-19. What was sequenced was peripheral blood. The CDR3 protein is CASSSNRARTDTQYF. As DNA, the CDR3 is TGTGCCAGCAGCTCAAACAGGGCACGCACAGATACGCAGTATTTT.